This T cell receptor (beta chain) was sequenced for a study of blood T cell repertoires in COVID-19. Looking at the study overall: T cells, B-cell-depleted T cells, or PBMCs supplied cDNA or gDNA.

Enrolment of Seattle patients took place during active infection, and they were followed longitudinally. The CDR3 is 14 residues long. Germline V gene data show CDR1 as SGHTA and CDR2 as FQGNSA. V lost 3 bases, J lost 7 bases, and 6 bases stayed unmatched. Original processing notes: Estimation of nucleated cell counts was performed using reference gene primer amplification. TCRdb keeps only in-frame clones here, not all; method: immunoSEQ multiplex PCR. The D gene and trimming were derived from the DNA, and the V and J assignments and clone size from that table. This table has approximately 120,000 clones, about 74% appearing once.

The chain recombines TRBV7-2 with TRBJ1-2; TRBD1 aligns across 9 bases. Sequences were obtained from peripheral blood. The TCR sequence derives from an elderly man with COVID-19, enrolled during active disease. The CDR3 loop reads CASSFAGTGFGYTF. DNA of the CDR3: TGTGCCAGCAGCTTCGCCGGGACAGGGTTTGGCTACACCTTC. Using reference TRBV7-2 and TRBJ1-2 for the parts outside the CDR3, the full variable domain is GAGVSQSPSNKVTEKGKDVELRCDPISGHTALYWYRQSLGQGLEFLIYFQGNSAPDKSGLPSDRFSAERTGGSVSTLTIQRTQQEDSAVYLCASSFAGTGFGYTFGSGTRLTVV.